This T cell receptor beta chain was captured in a study of blood T cell repertoires in COVID-19. In the study overall: Both acute and convalescent COVID-19 samples were obtained from the United States, Italy and Spain. The analysed material was cDNA or gDNA that came from T cells, B-cell-depleted T cells, or PBMCs.

Original processing notes: Quantification of nucleated cells was approximated via reference gene primer amplification. Clones were read by immunoSEQ multiplex PCR, and TCRdb kept only the in-frame ones, dropping some. V and J calls plus clone size are reproduced from that table; the DNA served to infer D and trimming. The sample carries about 200,000 clones, 82% recorded once. Germline lookup yields CDR1 PRHDT and CDR2 FYEKMQ (reference sequence). This CDR3 comprises 15 residues. The V segment lost 4 bases and the J segment 3 bases; nucleotides outside the gene matches: 3. The rearrangement links TRBV13 to TRBJ1-2, with 12 bases matching TRBD1. Sequencing was done on a sample of peripheral blood. The sequence was collected from a woman over 75 with COVID-19, enrolled during active disease. The CDR3 coding sequence is TGTGCCAGCAGCTGGGGACAGGGGGCGGACTATGGCTACACCTTC. Translating it yields CASSWGQGADYGYTF.